The source of this T cell receptor beta chain is a study of cytomegalovirus exposure and HLA in healthy donors. Study conclusions and caveats: Specific recognition of CMV antigens was confirmed in vitro for three chains (all CMV-associated). Likely technical artifact: a cluster of highly shared sequence variants.

There are 12 residues in the CDR3. J was trimmed by 12 bases and V by 1 base; bases with no gene match: 8. Germline values: CDR1 SQVTM, CDR2 ANQGSEA. Notes on this clone: What it binds is not known.

With 60 Vbeta and 13 Jbeta primers, the PCR was carried out. Per the original data handling: About 10 million of tens of millions of unique TCR beta chains were shared, per a later count. Assay used: immunoSEQ multiplex PCR; TCRdb lists only in-frame clones, some missing. The V and J calls and clone size come from that table; D and trimming were worked out from the DNA. The table includes around 140,000 clones, approximately 60% detected once. The rearrangement uses TRBV29-1 and TRBJ1-1; 7 nucleotides align to TRBD1. The sample comprised PBMCs. This receptor was identified in a woman aged 40 to 49 in good health and CMV-seronegative. Here the CDR3 reads CSVEGVTGWTFF. The CDR3, as DNA: TGCAGCGTTGAAGGGGTGACAGGGTGGACTTTCTTT.